The text below deals with one T cell receptor (beta chain). What it binds is unknown. Assay: immunoSEQ multiplex PCR; the TCRdb copy retains only in-frame clones and omits some. The top ten hold roughly 3% of the sample, which has roughly 230,000 clones, roughly 88% seen once. This entry belongs to a study of cytomegalovirus exposure and HLA in healthy donors. Study-level points and caveats: Rarity marked most TCR sequences, yet some public TCRs occurred in many donors. Reportedly, diagnosis of cytomegalovirus status by the classifier showed high specificity and sensitivity.

The sequence came from a woman aged 25-40 years in good health and CMV-seronegative. The sample taken for sequencing was PBMCs.

CDR3 region: CASREHKTNTEAFF. For the CDR3, the DNA is TGTGCCAGCAGGGAACACAAAACGAACACTGAAGCTTTCTTT. The rearrangement uses TRBV2 and TRBJ1-1; D is undetermined. Germline V lookup: CDR1 SNHLY, CDR2 FYNNEI. The CDR3 is 14 amino acids. Trimming stripped 6 bases from V and 1 base from J, with 12 bases between. Looking up the rest from reference TRBV2 and TRBJ1-1 gives the full variable domain: EPEVTQTPSHQVTQMGQEVILRCVPISNHLYFYWYRQILGQKVEFLVSFYNNEISEKSEIFDDQFSVERPDGSNFTLKIRSTKLEDSAMYFCASREHKTNTEAFFGQGTRLTVV.